These 6 T cell receptor beta chains were sequenced from one sample in a study of T cell repertoires in cytomegalovirus infection. TCRdb itself ran the reads through MiXCR, one entry per CDR3 protein. Of hundreds of thousands of distinct CDR3 sequences listed, less than 40% are singletons. These TCRs are of unknown antigen specificity. This specimen consisted of cultured CD8+ T cells from PBMCs, obtained from culture after CMV antigen stimulation. These TCRs come from a human donor in good health (CMV status not recorded). Some clones in this sample may be carry-over from other donors' samples.

The CDR3 region has the DNA TGTGCCACCTCGGGGACAGGGGACTACGAGCAGTACTTC. Its protein product is CATSGTGDYEQYF. This rearrangement joins TRBV12-3 or TRBV12-4 to TRBJ2-7; 10 positions agree with TRBD1. Trimming took 10 bases from V and 3 from J; bases not matched to a gene: 6. This CDR3 region has 13 residues.

This chain uses TRBV7-9 with TRBJ1-4, with D maybe TRBD1 (6 bases). Per the germline V gene, CDR1 is SEHNR and CDR2 is FQNEAQ (reference sequence). Deletions cut 3 bases from V and 4 bases from J, with 15 bases between. This CDR3 has 16 amino acids. CDR3 in amino acids: CASSFTKDSHNEKLFF. The DNA for the CDR3 is TGTGCCAGCAGCTTTACGAAGGACAGTCATAATGAAAAACTGTTTTTT.

J is TRBJ2-5 and V is TRBV6-5; 8 positions match TRBD1. J gave up 5 bases and V 0 bases, and 14 bases lay outside the gene matches. Germline V gene data show CDR1 as MNHEY and CDR2 as SVGAGI. This CDR3 comprises 18 residues. The DNA for the CDR3 is TGTGCCAGCAGTTACTCGATGCAAATAACAGGGGGGCAGGAGACCCAGTACTTC. This sequence encodes CASSYSMQITGGQETQYF.

This clonotype came up a few times. The chain carries TRBV4-2 and TRBJ1-1, with TRBD1 matching over 7 bases. The CDR3 extends over 16 amino acids. The V gene end was trimmed by 0 bases and the J gene end by 7 bases; junction bases not matched to a gene: 11. Germline CDR1 reads LGHNA; CDR2 reads YNFKEQ. Written as DNA, the CDR3 is TGTGCCAGCAGCCAAGATTCTATGACAGGGACGAGTGAAGCTTTCTTT. It translates to CASSQDSMTGTSEAFF.

This clonotype occurred a few times. The chain recombines TRBV9 with TRBJ1-2; TRBD1 is a possible D gene (5 bases). Looked up from germline, CDR1 is SGDLS and CDR2 is YYNGEE. The CDR3 has 14 residues. Trimming took off 0 bases at V and 4 bases at J, with 10 bases between the two ends. CDR3 in amino acids: CASSVGDGGYGYTF. In DNA form, the CDR3 reads TGTGCCAGCAGCGTAGGGGACGGTGGCTATGGCTACACCTTC.

This clonotype appeared a few times. V is TRBV5-5 and J is TRBJ2-2; D unclear. The CDR3 has 15 residues. V lost 1 base, J lost 0 bases, and 7 bases lay in between. From germline, CDR1 is SGHKS and CDR2 YYEKEE (reference sequence). CDR3 sequence reads: CASSLFTPNTGELFF. The CDR3 region has the DNA TGTGCCAGCAGCTTGTTCACTCCGAACACCGGGGAGCTGTTTTTT.